The TCR beta chain under discussion was sequenced for a study of cytomegalovirus exposure and HLA in healthy donors. 60 Vbeta and 13 Jbeta primers were used in PCR. TCRdb keeps only in-frame clones here, not all; method: immunoSEQ multiplex PCR. Here the sample spans some 100,000 clones, around 80% being singletons. Of note for this clone: The antigen remains unidentified.

Per the germline V gene, CDR1 is SGDLS and CDR2 is YYNGEE. Losses at the gene ends were 3 bases for V and 7 bases for J; bases not matched to a gene: 2. The CDR3 has 14 residues. Whole-study findings and limits: A likely sequencing artifact accounted for one observed cluster of highly shared sequence variants. Reportedly, fewer N-insertions than the roughly 600-donor mean appeared in an Asian-associated ancestry cluster in a later analysis. Overall, about 160 TCR beta chains were annotated as cytomegalovirus-associated.

The chain has TRBV9 and TRBJ1-6; TRBD1 agrees at 9 bases. The sequence was collected from a woman aged 50 to 60 in good health and CMV-seropositive. Sequencing used PBMCs. The CDR3 DNA is TGTGCCAGCAGCGCCGGGACAGGGAATTCACCCCTCCACTTT. It is translated as CASSAGTGNSPLHF.